A selection of T cell receptor beta chains follows, all from one sample in a study of T cell responses to AZD1222 COVID-19 vaccine. TCRdb keeps only in-frame clones here, not all; method: immunoSEQ multiplex PCR. The table shows 140,000 or so clones, with more than 70% occurring only once. The source was peripheral blood, collected 28 days after the second AZD1222 dose. These receptors all come from an adult who received the AZD1222 COVID-19 vaccine. The CDR3 runs from the conserved cysteine through the conserved F or W. Each record gives: D gene, V gene, J gene, clone size, CDR3 DNA, CDR3 protein. The D gene is left open where the match is weak. Only part of the rows carry a size: once, few, many, or a class if the clone is expanded.

TRBD1,TRBV27,TRBJ1-1,NA,TGTGCCAGCAGTGGTTACAGGGGGAACACTGAAGCTTTCTTT,CASSGYRGNTEAFF
TRBD2,TRBV11-2,TRBJ2-2,NA,TGTGCCAGCTCTTCGGGGGGGTCGGTGGCCGGGGAGCTGTTTTTT,CASSSGGSVAGELFF
TRBD2,TRBV18,TRBJ2-1,NA,TGTGCCAGCTCACCACAGGGGCGCGGACTAGCGGAACCCAATGAGCAGTTCTTC,CASSPQGRGLAEPNEQFF
NA,TRBV27,TRBJ1-2,NA,TGTGCCAGCAGTGACAGTTTGGCATATGGCTACACCTTC,CASSDSLAYGYTF
NA,TRBV9,TRBJ1-5,NA,TGTGCCAGCTCCTCTGGGGTTAGTCAGCCCCAGCATTTT,CASSSGVSQPQHF
NA,TRBV28,TRBJ2-2,NA,TGTGCCAGCAGCTTTCCCCAGGATTCCGGGGAGCTGTTTTTT,CASSFPQDSGELFF
NA,TRBV11-1,TRBJ2-7,NA,TGTGCCAGCGCGCTAATCGGGGGTTCTGGCGACGAGCAGTACTTC,CASALIGGSGDEQYF
NA,TRBV28,TRBJ2-1,NA,TGTGCCAGCAGGCCCCGGGTGGATGAGCAGTTCTTC,CASRPRVDEQFF
TRBD1,TRBV5-6,TRBJ1-5,NA,TGTGCCAGCAGCGCGATGACAGGGAACAATCAGCCCCAGCATTTT,CASSAMTGNNQPQHF
NA,TRBV5-1,TRBJ1-3,NA,TGCGCCAGCAGCTTGCAAAGCTCTGGAAACACCATATATTTT,CASSLQSSGNTIYF
NA,TRBV7-9,TRBJ2-5,NA,TGTGCCAGCAGCGTGACTCCACAAGAGACCCAGTACTTC,CASSVTPQETQYF
TRBD1,TRBV19,TRBJ2-2,once,TGTGCCAGTAGCCCAAGGACAGGGTCCGGGGAGCTGTTTTTT,CASSPRTGSGELFF
NA,TRBV15,TRBJ1-1,NA,TGTGCCACGTATAGGACAAGCATGAACACTGAAGCTTTCTTT,CATYRTSMNTEAFF
NA,TRBV15,TRBJ2-1,NA,TGTGCCACCAGCGGCTTACCCGGACAATACAATGAGCAGTTCTTC,CATSGLPGQYNEQFF
NA,TRBV5-5,TRBJ2-3,NA,TGTGCCAGCAGCTTGGAGCGATCGTACACAGATACGCAGTATTTT,CASSLERSYTDTQYF
NA,TRBV5-1,TRBJ2-7,NA,TGCGCCAGCAGCTTGGCCGGGGGCGGGTACGAGCAGTACTTC,CASSLAGGGYEQYF
NA,TRBV7-6,TRBJ2-7,NA,TGTGCCAGCAGCTTACTGCCTACCGGGGGCTCCTACGAGCAGTACTTC,CASSLLPTGGSYEQYF
NA,TRBV28,TRBJ1-4,NA,TGTGCCAGCAGTCCCCCTCGGGAAAAACTGTTTTTT,CASSPPREKLFF
TRBD1,TRBV28,TRBJ1-4,NA,TGTGCCAGCAGTTCAGGACAGGGGGCGCGATTCCCAGAAAAACTGTTTTTT,CASSSGQGARFPEKLFF
TRBD2,TRBV7-9,TRBJ2-1,NA,TGTGCCAGCAGCTCCAATTACTATAACGGGACTAGCGGGAGGGATGAGCAGTTCTTC,CASSSNYYNGTSGRDEQFF
TRBD1,TRBV5-6,TRBJ1-2,NA,TGTGCCAGCAGCCCGGGGGACAGCAGCTATGGCTACACCTTC,CASSPGDSSYGYTF
NA,TRBV6-5,TRBJ1-4,NA,TGTGCCACGCAAAGAGGGGAAAAACTGTTTTTT,CATQRGEKLFF
NA,TRBV14,TRBJ2-1,NA,TGTGCCAGCAGCCAAGATTGGTGGGTGCAGTTCTTC,CASSQDWWVQFF
NA,TRBV6-6,TRBJ1-2,NA,TGTGCCAGCAGCCCTTTATTATCCGGTGGCTACACCTTC,CASSPLLSGGYTF
NA,TRBV18,TRBJ1-1,NA,TGTGCCAGCTCACCAATGGCAGGTTTTGGTACTGAAGCTTTCTTT,CASSPMAGFGTEAFF
NA,TRBV3-1/TRBV3-2,TRBJ1-5,NA,TGTGCCAGCAGCCGAGACAGAAATCAGCCCCAGCATTTT,CASSRDRNQPQHF
NA,TRBV6-4,TRBJ1-3,NA,TGTGCCAGCAGTGACCCATTGGCCCCATCTGGAAACACCATATATTTT,CASSDPLAPSGNTIYF
NA,TRBV7-2,TRBJ1-1,NA,TGTGCCAGCAGCTTAGCGCAAGGGGACACTGAAGCTTTCTTT,CASSLAQGDTEAFF
NA,TRBV30,TRBJ2-1,NA,TGTGCCTGGAGCTTGCCCCCCCTTAATGAGCAGTTCTTC,CAWSLPPLNEQFF
NA,TRBV3-1/TRBV3-2,TRBJ1-5,NA,TGTGCCAGCAGCCATGGGGATGGGGGGCCCCAGCATTTT,CASSHGDGGPQHF
TRBD1,TRBV29-1,TRBJ1-2,NA,TGCAGCGCCCAGGGGGGGGTTAGGGGCTACACCTTC,CSAQGGVRGYTF
TRBD1,TRBV5-1,TRBJ1-1,NA,TGCGCCAGCAGGGGACAGGGGGCAGCTGAAGCTTTCTTT,CASRGQGAAEAFF
NA,TRBV11-3,TRBJ2-1,NA,TGTGCCAGCAGCTTCACCCCCGGGAATGAGCAGTTCTTC,CASSFTPGNEQFF
NA,TRBV6-6,TRBJ2-7,NA,TGTGCCAGCAGTCCGACTAGAGTCGGCTACGAGCAGTACTTC,CASSPTRVGYEQYF
TRBD1,TRBV19,TRBJ1-4,NA,TGTGCCAGTAGTATCAACAGGGGGGAAAAACTGTTTTTT,CASSINRGEKLFF
NA,TRBV7-9,TRBJ1-1,NA,TGTGCCAGCAGCTTACATGTGGTGTCTGAAGCTTTCTTT,CASSLHVVSEAFF
NA,TRBV18,TRBJ1-2,NA,TGTGCCAGCTCACCCCGACAAGGGGATAGCTACACCTTC,CASSPRQGDSYTF
NA,TRBV6-7,TRBJ1-4,NA,TGTGCCGTTCGCCGCGGATCGGGTGAAAAACTGTTTTTT,CAVRRGSGEKLFF
TRBD2,TRBV6-4,TRBJ2-1,once,TGTGCCAGCAGTGATTATTGGGTGTTGACTAGCGGGAGTTATCGGCAGTTCTTC,CASSDYWVLTSGSYRQFF
TRBD1,TRBV19,TRBJ1-2,few,TGTGCCAGTAGTGACTGGGACAGCTACTATGGCTACACCTTC,CASSDWDSYYGYTF
NA,TRBV5-1,TRBJ2-2,NA,TGCGCCAGCAGCCGAGAAGAAAACACCGGGGAGCTGTTTTTT,CASSREENTGELFF
NA,TRBV11-2,TRBJ1-6,NA,TGTGCCAGCAGCTTATGGGGTTCACCCCTCCACTTT,CASSLWGSPLHF
NA,TRBV14,TRBJ2-5,NA,TGTGCCAGCAGCCAAGCTTTGGGGGTCGGGGAGACCCAGTACTTC,CASSQALGVGETQYF
NA,TRBV11-2,TRBJ1-1,NA,TGTGCCAGCAGCTTATACAGCATAAACACTGAAGCTTTCTTT,CASSLYSINTEAFF
NA,TRBV12-3/TRBV12-4,TRBJ1-1,NA,TGTGCCAGCAGGTCCAGTGGAAGGACTGAAGCTTTCTTT,CASRSSGRTEAFF
NA,TRBV2,TRBJ1-2,few,TGTGCCAGCAGTCTCAGGGCTGGCTACACCTTC,CASSLRAGYTF
NA,TRBV10-2,TRBJ2-3,once,TGCGCCAGCCTACCTTGGACAGCTAGCACAGATACGCAGTATTTT,CASLPWTASTDTQYF
NA,TRBV5-4,TRBJ1-3,NA,TGTGCCAGCAGCCGCGACCGTAACTCTGGAAACACCATATATTTT,CASSRDRNSGNTIYF
TRBD1,TRBV2,TRBJ1-6,NA,TGTGCCAGCAGTGAATTCCGACAGGGGGGAGATTCACCCCTCCACTTT,CASSEFRQGGDSPLHF
NA,TRBV18,TRBJ1-1,once,TGTGCCAGCTCACCCCGTAGGGACACTGAAGCTTTCTTT,CASSPRRDTEAFF
NA,TRBV5-1,TRBJ2-2,NA,TGCGCCAGCAGCTTGGCTGACACCCCCACCGGGGAGCTGTTTTTT,CASSLADTPTGELFF
NA,TRBV5-6,TRBJ1-1,NA,TGTGCCAGCAGCCGGGAACTTGGGAGGAACACTGAAGCTTTCTTT,CASSRELGRNTEAFF
TRBD1,TRBV3-1/TRBV3-2,TRBJ2-1,NA,TGTGCCAGCGGGGAGACAGGGGTTACGAATGAGCAGTTCTTC,CASGETGVTNEQFF
NA,TRBV25-1,TRBJ1-1,NA,TGTGCCAGCAGTGAATTACTGGAGGGCTTGAACACTGAAGCTTTCTTT,CASSELLEGLNTEAFF
NA,TRBV6-2/TRBV6-3,TRBJ2-5,NA,TGTGCCAGCAGCTCTCAAGAGACCCAGTACTTC,CASSSQETQYF
TRBD1,TRBV28,TRBJ1-2,NA,TGTGCCAGCAGTTTAGGGGGGACAGCCACTCTCCCTAACTATGGCTACACCTTC,CASSLGGTATLPNYGYTF
NA,TRBV7-8,TRBJ1-1,NA,TGTGCCAGCAGCTTAGGGGCCACTGAAGCTTTCTTT,CASSLGATEAFF
NA,TRBV7-2,TRBJ2-5,NA,TGTGCCAGCAGCTCTGGGACACAACGAGAGACCCAGTACTTC,CASSSGTQRETQYF